This TCR beta chain was captured by sequencing in a study of beta chain features in type 1 diabetes. Study-level results: Shorter TCRB CDR3s, moderately but significantly so, marked every one of the four CD4+ subsets in Type 1 diabetes patients.

The V gene lost 4 bases and the J gene lost 2 bases, with 11 bases spanning the gap. This CDR3 contains 14 residues. In germline, CDR1 is PRHDT, CDR2 FYEKMQ (reference sequence). In this sample, this clone turned up a few times. Antigen: not known. Expressed TCRB transcripts were sequenced because the entire RNA isolate underwent reverse transcription. Using immunoSEQ multiplex PCR, the repertoire was profiled, and TCRdb retains in-frame clones only, with some absent. The sample has about 370,000 clones; over 9% are singletons. Purities over 95% were achieved in all sorted populations. V gene TRBV13 combines with J gene TRBJ1-1; D is undetermined. Sequenced: central memory CD4+ T cells from blood. The receptor was derived from a man between 25 and 39 years old with type 1 diabetes. The CDR3 loop reads CASSYRASNTEAFF. The CDR3 DNA follows: TGTGCCAGCAGCTACCGGGCCTCAAACACTGAAGCTTTCTTT.